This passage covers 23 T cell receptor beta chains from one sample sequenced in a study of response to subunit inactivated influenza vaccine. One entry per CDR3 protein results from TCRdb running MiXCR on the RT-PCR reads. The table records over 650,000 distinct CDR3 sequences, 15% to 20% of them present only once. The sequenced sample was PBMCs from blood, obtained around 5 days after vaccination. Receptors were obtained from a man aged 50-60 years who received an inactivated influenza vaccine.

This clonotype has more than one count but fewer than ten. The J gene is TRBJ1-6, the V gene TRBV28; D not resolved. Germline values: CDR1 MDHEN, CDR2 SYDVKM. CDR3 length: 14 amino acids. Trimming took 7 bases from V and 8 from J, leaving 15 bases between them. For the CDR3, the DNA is TGTGCCAGCATCGATTACAGCCTAGATTCACCCCTCCACTTT. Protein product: CASIDYSLDSPLHF.

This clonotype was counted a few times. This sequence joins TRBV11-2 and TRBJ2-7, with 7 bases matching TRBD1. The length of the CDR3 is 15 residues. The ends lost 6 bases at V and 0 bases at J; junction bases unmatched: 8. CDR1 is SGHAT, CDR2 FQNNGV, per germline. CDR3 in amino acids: CASSFDRVSSYEQYF. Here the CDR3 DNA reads TGTGCCAGCAGTTTCGACAGGGTGAGCTCCTACGAGCAGTACTTC.

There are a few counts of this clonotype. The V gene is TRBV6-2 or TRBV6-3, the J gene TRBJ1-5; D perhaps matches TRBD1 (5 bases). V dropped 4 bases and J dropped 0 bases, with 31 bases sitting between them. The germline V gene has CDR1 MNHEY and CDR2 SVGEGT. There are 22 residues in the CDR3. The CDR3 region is CASSSYRQSTSMLRDSNQPQHF. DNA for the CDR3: TGTGCCAGCAGTTCCTACCGACAGTCAACGTCCATGTTGAGGGATAGCAATCAGCCCCAGCATTTT.

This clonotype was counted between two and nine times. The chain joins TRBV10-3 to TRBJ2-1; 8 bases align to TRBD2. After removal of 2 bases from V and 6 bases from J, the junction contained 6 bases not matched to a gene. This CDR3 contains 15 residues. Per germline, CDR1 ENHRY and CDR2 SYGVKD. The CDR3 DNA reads TGTGCCATCAGTGAGAGTTTAGCGGGACGCAATGAGCAGTTCTTC. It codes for CAISESLAGRNEQFF.

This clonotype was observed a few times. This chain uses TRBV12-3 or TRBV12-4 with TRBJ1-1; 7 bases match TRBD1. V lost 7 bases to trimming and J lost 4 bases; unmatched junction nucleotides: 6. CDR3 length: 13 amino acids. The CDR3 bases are TGTGCCAGCATCCGGGACAGAGCCACTGAAGCTTTCTTT. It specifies CASIRDRATEAFF.

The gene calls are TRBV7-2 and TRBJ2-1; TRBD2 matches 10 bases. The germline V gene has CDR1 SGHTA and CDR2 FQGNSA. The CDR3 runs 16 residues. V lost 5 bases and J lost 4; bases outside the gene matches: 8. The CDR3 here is CASSPISGGAYNEQFF. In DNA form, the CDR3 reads TGTGCCAGCAGCCCGATAAGCGGGGGGGCTTACAATGAGCAGTTCTTC.

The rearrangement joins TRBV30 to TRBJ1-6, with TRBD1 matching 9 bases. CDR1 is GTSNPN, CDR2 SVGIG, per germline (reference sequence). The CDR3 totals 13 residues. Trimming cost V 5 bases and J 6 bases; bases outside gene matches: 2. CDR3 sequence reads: CAWETGGNSPLHF. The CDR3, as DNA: TGTGCCTGGGAGACAGGGGGTAATTCACCCCTCCACTTT.

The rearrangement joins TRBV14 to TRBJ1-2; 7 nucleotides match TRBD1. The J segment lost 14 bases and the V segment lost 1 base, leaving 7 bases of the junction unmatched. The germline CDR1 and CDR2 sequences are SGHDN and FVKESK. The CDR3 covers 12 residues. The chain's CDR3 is CASSQVTGRLTF. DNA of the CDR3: TGTGCCAGCAGCCAAGTGACAGGGCGTCTGACCTTC.

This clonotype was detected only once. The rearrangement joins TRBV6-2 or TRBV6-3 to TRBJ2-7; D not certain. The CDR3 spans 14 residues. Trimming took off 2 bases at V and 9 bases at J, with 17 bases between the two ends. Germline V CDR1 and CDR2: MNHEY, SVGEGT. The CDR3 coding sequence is TGTGCCAGCAGTTACCTTAACCCCTGGGATGTGCAGTACTTC. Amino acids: CASSYLNPWDVQYF.

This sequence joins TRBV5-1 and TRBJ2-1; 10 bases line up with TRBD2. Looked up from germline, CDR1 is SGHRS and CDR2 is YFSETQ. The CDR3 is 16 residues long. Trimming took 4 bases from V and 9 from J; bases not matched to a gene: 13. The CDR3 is CASSPTSSGGGREQFF. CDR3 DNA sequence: TGCGCCAGCAGCCCGACTTCTAGCGGGGGAGGTCGTGAGCAGTTCTTC.

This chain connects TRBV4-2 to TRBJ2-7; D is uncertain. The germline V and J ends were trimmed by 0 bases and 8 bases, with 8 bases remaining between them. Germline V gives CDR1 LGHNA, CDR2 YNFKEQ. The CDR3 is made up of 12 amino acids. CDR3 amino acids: CASSQEFGQQYF. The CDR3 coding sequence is TGTGCCAGCAGCCAAGAATTCGGACAGCAGTACTTC.

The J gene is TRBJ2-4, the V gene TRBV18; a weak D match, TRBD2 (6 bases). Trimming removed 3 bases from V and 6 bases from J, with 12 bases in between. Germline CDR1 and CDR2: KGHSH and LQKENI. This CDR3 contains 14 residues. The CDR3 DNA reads TGTGCCAGCTCACCGGGACTCGGGACAAACATTCAGTACTTC. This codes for CASSPGLGTNIQYF.

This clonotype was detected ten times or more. CDR3 nucleotide sequence: TGTGCCAGCAGCGCGGGTCCTAGCGGGAGATCCAGCTCCTACAATGAGCAGTTCTTC. Translation: CASSAGPSGRSSSYNEQFF. V usage is TRBV7-6 and J usage is TRBJ2-1; 10 bases agree with TRBD2. The CDR3 spans 19 residues. CDR1 and CDR2 from the germline V gene are SGHVS and FNYEAQ. V was pared by 5 bases and J by 0 bases, with 13 bases of the junction left unmatched.

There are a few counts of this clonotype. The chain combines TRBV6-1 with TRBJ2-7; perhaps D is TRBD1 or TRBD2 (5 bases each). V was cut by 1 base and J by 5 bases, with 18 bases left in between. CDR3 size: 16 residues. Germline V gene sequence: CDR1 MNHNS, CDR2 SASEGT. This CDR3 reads CASSEGLGPLLNEQYF. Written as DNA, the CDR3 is TGTGCCAGCAGTGAAGGCTTGGGACCGCTGTTGAACGAGCAGTACTTC.

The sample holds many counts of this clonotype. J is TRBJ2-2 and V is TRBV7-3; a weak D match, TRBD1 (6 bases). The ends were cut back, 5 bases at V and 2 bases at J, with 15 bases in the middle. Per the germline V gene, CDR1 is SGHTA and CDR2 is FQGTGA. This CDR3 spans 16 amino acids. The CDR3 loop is CASSPLGAANTGELFF. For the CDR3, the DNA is TGTGCCAGCAGCCCTCTGGGGGCAGCAAACACCGGGGAGCTGTTTTTT.

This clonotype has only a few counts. The CDR3 protein is CASSLDSPREQFF. CDR3 nucleotide sequence: TGTGCCAGCAGCTTAGATTCACCGCGAGAGCAGTTCTTC. V gene TRBV11-2 combines with J gene TRBJ2-1; D is unresolved. V was cut by 0 bases and J by 10 bases, with 10 bases left in between. Germline CDR1 and CDR2: SGHAT and FQNNGV. The length of the CDR3 is 13 residues.

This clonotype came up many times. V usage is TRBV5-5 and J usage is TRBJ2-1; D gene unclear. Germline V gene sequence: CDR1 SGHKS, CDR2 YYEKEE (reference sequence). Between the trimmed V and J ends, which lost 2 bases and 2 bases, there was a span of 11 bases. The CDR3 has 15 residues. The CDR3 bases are TGTGCCAGCAGCTTATTTGCTGAGCCCTACAATGAGCAGTTCTTC. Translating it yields CASSLFAEPYNEQFF. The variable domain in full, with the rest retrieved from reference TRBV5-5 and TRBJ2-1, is DAGVTQSPTHLIKTRGQQVTLRCSPISGHKSVSWYQQVLGQGPQFIFQYYEKEERGRGNFPDRFSARQFPNYSSELNVNALLLGDSALYLCASSLFAEPYNEQFFGPGTRLTVL.

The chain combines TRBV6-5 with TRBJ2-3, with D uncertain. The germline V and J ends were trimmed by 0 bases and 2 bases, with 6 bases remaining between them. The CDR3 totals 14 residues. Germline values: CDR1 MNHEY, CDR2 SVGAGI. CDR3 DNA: TGTGCCAGCAGTTACTCTTCGACCACAGATACGCAGTATTTT. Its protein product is CASSYSSTTDTQYF.

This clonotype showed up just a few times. The CDR3: CSVPWLGQYNEQFF. DNA of the CDR3: TGCAGTGTACCCTGGTTAGGACAGTACAATGAGCAGTTCTTC. This chain links TRBV20-1 with TRBJ2-1, with D possibly being TRBD1 (6 bases). Germline CDR1 and CDR2: DFQATT and SNEGSKA (reference sequence). CDR3 size: 14 residues. Trimming pared 7 bases from V and 4 bases from J, leaving 17 bases between.

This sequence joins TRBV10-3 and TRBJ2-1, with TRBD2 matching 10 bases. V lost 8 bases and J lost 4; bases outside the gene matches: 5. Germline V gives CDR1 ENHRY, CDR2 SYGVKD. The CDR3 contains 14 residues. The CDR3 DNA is TGTGCCATCCAAGCGGGGGGGCCGTACAATGAGCAGTTCTTC. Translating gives CAIQAGGPYNEQFF.

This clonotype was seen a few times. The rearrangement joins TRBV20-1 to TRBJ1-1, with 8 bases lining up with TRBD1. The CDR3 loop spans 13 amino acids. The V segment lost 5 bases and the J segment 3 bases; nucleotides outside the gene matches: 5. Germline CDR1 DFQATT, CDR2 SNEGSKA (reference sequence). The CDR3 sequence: CSADRGGDTEAFF. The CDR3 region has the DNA TGCAGTGCTGACAGGGGAGGGGACACTGAAGCTTTCTTT.

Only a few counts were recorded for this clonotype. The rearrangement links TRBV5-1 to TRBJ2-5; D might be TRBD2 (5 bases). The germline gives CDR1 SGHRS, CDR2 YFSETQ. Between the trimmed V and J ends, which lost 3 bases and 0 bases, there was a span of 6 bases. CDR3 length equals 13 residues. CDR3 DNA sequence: TGCGCCAGCAGCTGGGAGAACCAAGAGACCCAGTACTTC. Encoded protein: CASSWENQETQYF.

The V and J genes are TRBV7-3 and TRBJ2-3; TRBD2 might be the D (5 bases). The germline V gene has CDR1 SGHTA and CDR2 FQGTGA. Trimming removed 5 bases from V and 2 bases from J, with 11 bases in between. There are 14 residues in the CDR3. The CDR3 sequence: CASSPPGFTDTQYF. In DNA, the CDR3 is TGTGCCAGCAGCCCCCCGGGATTCACAGATACGCAGTATTTT.